These 25 T cell receptor beta chains originate from one sample sequenced in a study of T cells after yellow fever vaccination. TCRdb redid the calling of the 5' RACE reads with MiXCR, one entry per CDR3 protein. Here the sample spans about 320,000 distinct CDR3 sequences, approximately 4% being singletons. This sample comprised PBMCs, obtained 15 days after the yellow fever booster vaccination. The receptors shown here come from a man aged 18 to 35 who received the YFV17D yellow fever vaccine.

This clonotype came up many times. CDR3 DNA sequence: TGTGCCAGCAGCTTAGCTGGCGAGACCCTCCACTTT. Translating it yields CASSLAGETLHF. The rearrangement uses TRBV7-8 and TRBJ1-6; D gene uncertain. The CDR3 is made up of 12 amino acids. With 0 bases removed from V and 14 bases from J, the gap between germline ends came to 8 bases. The germline CDR1 and CDR2 sequences are SGHVS and FQNEAQ.

CDR3 DNA: TGTGCCAGCAGCCCCGGGACAGTGAAAAACATTCAGTACTTC. It is translated as CASSPGTVKNIQYF. The chain carries TRBV6-5 and TRBJ2-4, with TRBD1 matching 7 bases. The CDR3 consists of 14 residues. The trim removed 6 bases at V and 4 bases at J, leaving 6 bases unmatched. Germline V gene sequence: CDR1 MNHEY, CDR2 SVGAGI.

The CDR3 is CASSLGQGGRNQPQHF. The CDR3 DNA sequence: TGTGCCAGCAGTTTAGGACAGGGGGGTAGGAATCAGCCCCAGCATTTT. The chain uses TRBV27 and TRBJ1-5; 10 nucleotides agree with TRBD1. Germline V lookup: CDR1 MNHEY, CDR2 SMNVEV (reference sequence). The CDR3 spans 16 residues. V dropped 2 bases and J dropped 4; count of bases not matched to a gene: 5.

This clonotype was seen many times. The V gene is TRBV15, the J gene TRBJ2-5, with 10 bases lining up with TRBD1. The CDR3 is 15 amino acids. Germline V gives CDR1 LNHNV, CDR2 YYDKDF (reference sequence). V shed 4 bases, J shed 4 bases, and the junction held 6 bases outside the gene matches. CDR3 bases: TGTGCCACCAGCAAGGGACAGGGGACGACAGAGACCCAGTACTTC. It codes for CATSKGQGTTETQYF.

Ten or more counts support this clonotype. This chain uses TRBV5-1 with TRBJ2-5, with D perhaps matching TRBD1 or TRBD2 (5 bases each). Germline CDR1 is SGHRS and CDR2 is YFSETQ. CDR3 length: 16 amino acids. Trimming took 4 bases from V and 3 from J, leaving 19 bases between them. CDR3 in amino acids: CASSPGPSRGKETQYF. In nucleotides, the CDR3 is TGCGCCAGCAGCCCGGGCCCTTCGAGGGGAAAAGAGACCCAGTACTTC.

The rearrangement joins TRBV4-1 to TRBJ2-5; weak D call: TRBD2 (7 bases). The CDR3 is made up of 15 amino acids. Trimming pared 0 bases from V and 7 bases from J, leaving 15 bases between. The germline gives CDR1 MGHRA, CDR2 YSYEKL. CDR3 in amino acids: CASSQEWRGPPTQYF. The DNA of the CDR3 is TGCGCCAGCAGCCAAGAATGGCGGGGGCCCCCGACCCAGTACTTC.

With respect to this clonotype: With a much larger clone just one base away, this may be a read error. The gene calls are TRBV4-2 and TRBJ2-5; 12 bases align to TRBD2. V was pared by 2 bases and J by 3 bases, with 7 bases of the junction left unmatched. Germline values: CDR1 LGHNA, CDR2 YNFKEQ. This CDR3 contains 17 residues. The CDR3 nucleotides are TGTGCCAGCAGCCAATTTCTAGCGGGGGGGCCGGAAGAGACCCAGTACTTC. Translating it yields CASSQFLAGGPEETQYF.

The sample holds a few counts of this clonotype. The rearrangement links TRBV14 to TRBJ2-6; D uncertain. This CDR3 comprises 16 residues. The germline V and J ends were trimmed by 0 bases and 3 bases, with 9 bases remaining between them. CDR1 and CDR2 (germline): SGHDN, FVKESK. For the CDR3, the DNA is TGTGCCAGCAGCCAAGATCCGGAGTATGGGGCCAACGTCCTGACTTTC. This gives the protein CASSQDPEYGANVLTF.

This clonotype was counted at least ten times. The chain recombines TRBV20-1 with TRBJ2-5, with 9 bases fitting TRBD2. V dropped 0 bases and J dropped 5; count of bases not matched to a gene: 7. Looked up from germline, CDR1 is DFQATT and CDR2 is SNEGSKA (reference sequence). This CDR3 is 15 amino acids long. CDR3 sequence (DNA): TGCAGTGCTAGAGATCCTAGCGGGGTTGGGGAGACCCAGTACTTC. Its translation: CSARDPSGVGETQYF.

The chain recombines TRBV5-1 with TRBJ1-5; D is unclear. Germline V gives CDR1 SGHRS, CDR2 YFSETQ. Trimming stripped 0 bases from V and 3 bases from J, with 10 bases between. This CDR3 is built from 15 residues. The CDR3 DNA reads TGCGCCAGCAGCTTGGTGACACAACTCAATCAGCCCCAGCATTTT. Amino acids: CASSLVTQLNQPQHF.

This clonotype was detected only a few times. The chain uses TRBV28 and TRBJ1-2; D is unclear. The ends were cut back, 3 bases at V and 2 bases at J, with 10 bases in the middle. Germline CDR1 is MDHEN and CDR2 is SYDVKM. The length of the CDR3 is 14 residues. The DNA of the CDR3 is TGTGCCAGCAGTTTGGACTTATCCAACTATGGCTACACCTTC. Residues: CASSLDLSNYGYTF.

In this sample, this clonotype turned up many times. V gene TRBV25-1 combines with J gene TRBJ2-1; 11 nucleotides line up with TRBD2. Germline assignment: CDR1 MGHDK and CDR2 SYGVNS. J lost 0 bases, V lost 6 bases, and 4 bases had no gene match. This CDR3 has 16 amino acids. CDR3 sequence reads: CASSKTSGDSYNEQFF. The CDR3 nucleotides read TGTGCCAGCAGCAAGACTAGCGGGGACTCCTACAATGAGCAGTTCTTC.

J is TRBJ2-4 and V is TRBV12-3 or TRBV12-4; the D gene is possibly TRBD2 (5 bases). V gave up 6 bases and J gave up 8 bases, with 14 bases separating them. This CDR3 contains 13 residues. The CDR3 is CASSSPGVHIQYF. The CDR3 bases are TGTGCCAGCAGCTCCCCCGGGGTACACATTCAGTACTTC.

This clonotype was recorded at least ten times. An end of the junction does not agree with germline; a read error may underlie this. V gene TRBV6-6 combines with J gene TRBJ2-7; 8 bases agree with TRBD1. Germline CDR1 MNHNY, CDR2 SVGAGI (reference sequence). There are 13 residues in the CDR3. The CDR3 coding sequence is TGTGCCAGCAGTAGGGGACAGGCGGGCTTGGCGGACTTC. The encoded protein is CASSRGQAGLADF.

This clonotype was found a few times. The genes are TRBV24-1 and TRBJ2-1; no clear D gene. V dropped 2 bases and J dropped 6 bases, with 7 bases sitting between them. Germline lookup yields CDR1 KGHDR and CDR2 SFDVKD. The CDR3 consists of 13 residues. The CDR3 sequence is CATSDSATNEQFF. DNA for the CDR3: TGTGCCACCAGTGATTCGGCGACCAATGAGCAGTTCTTC.

This clonotype turned up a few times. The V and J genes are TRBV25-1 and TRBJ1-4; no clear D. CDR1 and CDR2 (germline): MGHDK, SYGVNS. Trimming removed 2 bases at V and 7 bases at J, with 11 bases between. This CDR3 comprises 14 residues. The CDR3 loop reads CASSEAGPAEKLFF. The DNA for the CDR3 is TGTGCCAGCAGTGAAGCGGGCCCGGCTGAAAAACTGTTTTTT.

This clonotype has at least ten counts. The rearrangement links TRBV6-5 to TRBJ2-2, with 9 nucleotides matching TRBD1. V gave up 0 bases and J gave up 3 bases; unmatched junction bases: 5. Germline loops: CDR1 MNHEY, CDR2 SVGAGI. This CDR3 contains 17 residues. CDR3 DNA: TGTGCCAGCAGTTACTCTCGCGGGACAGGGTACACCGGGGAGCTGTTTTTT. Translation: CASSYSRGTGYTGELFF.

This clonotype was found many times. In nucleotides, the CDR3 is TGTGCCAGCAGCGCAAGACAGCTATATGGCTACACCTTC. Its protein is CASSARQLYGYTF. This sequence joins TRBV7-2 and TRBJ1-2; possibly TRBD1 for D (5 bases). CDR1 SGHTA and CDR2 FQGNSA come from the germline V gene. The V end was cut by 5 bases, the J end by 5 bases, with 12 bases between. The CDR3 has 13 amino acids.

This clonotype was observed many times. This chain links TRBV5-6 with TRBJ2-5; the D gene is possibly TRBD1 (6 bases). The CDR3 has 13 amino acids. The germline V gene encodes CDR1 SGHDT and CDR2 YYEEEE. V was shortened by 2 bases and J by 7 bases, with 12 bases between the two germline ends. In DNA form, the CDR3 reads TGTGCCAGCAGCTTCGGGACACCTCGGACCCAGTACTTC. Translated: CASSFGTPRTQYF. The variable domain in full, with the rest retrieved from reference TRBV5-6 and TRBJ2-5, is DAGVTQSPTHLIKTRGQQVTLRCSPKSGHDTVSWYQQALGQGPQFIFQYYEEEERQRGNFPDRFSGHQFPNYSSELNVNALLLGDSALYLCASSFGTPRTQYFGPGTRLLVL.

This clonotype has only a few counts. The V gene is TRBV29-1, the J gene TRBJ2-3; 12 bases line up with TRBD1. The germline gives CDR1 SQVTM, CDR2 ANQGSEA. The CDR3 contains 21 residues. Trimming cost V 0 bases and J 7 bases; bases outside gene matches: 23. The CDR3 protein is CSVEEGTGTGGLAWRGYTQYF. The CDR3 DNA reads TGCAGCGTTGAAGAAGGGACCGGGACAGGGGGCCTAGCGTGGAGGGGCTATACGCAGTATTTT.

The V gene is TRBV18, the J gene TRBJ2-7; D call uncertain. The CDR3 runs to 13 residues. Trimming removed 6 bases at V and 5 bases at J, with 14 bases between. CDR1 and CDR2 (germline): KGHSH, LQKENI. CDR3 coding DNA: TGTGCCAGCTCCCCTACCCAAAGGGACGAGCAGTACTTC. As protein: CASSPTQRDEQYF.

This clonotype has a count of ten or more. V and J are TRBV12-3 or TRBV12-4 and TRBJ1-5; tentative D call: TRBD1 (5 bases). V gave up 7 bases and J gave up 6 bases, with 16 bases separating them. This CDR3 contains 14 residues. CDR3 protein: CASTELDKSQPQHF. Written as DNA, the CDR3 is TGTGCCAGCACCGAACTGGACAAGAGTCAGCCCCAGCATTTT.

This clonotype has a handful of counts. CDR3 region: CASSLSLGGNEQFF. CDR3 nucleotides: TGTGCCAGCAGCCTCTCACTAGGAGGGAATGAGCAGTTCTTC. J is TRBJ2-1 and V is TRBV7-2, with D possibly matching TRBD2 (6 bases). Between the trimmed V and J ends, which lost 5 bases and 7 bases, there was a span of 15 bases. CDR3 length: 14 amino acids. Germline-derived CDR1 and CDR2 are SGHTA and FQGNSA.

This clonotype was observed a few times. This CDR3 reads CASSSVLPSGEQFF. The CDR3 DNA sequence: TGTGCCAGCAGTTCCGTCTTACCTAGTGGTGAGCAGTTCTTC. The V and J genes are TRBV6-2 or TRBV6-3 and TRBJ2-1; D is ambiguous. The germline V gene encodes CDR1 MNHEY and CDR2 SVGEGT. V was cut by 4 bases and J by 9 bases, with 16 bases left in between. This CDR3 spans 14 amino acids.

CDR3 DNA: TGTGCCAGCAGCCCACAGCCCGGGCGTGGGGCCAACGTCCTGACTTTC. It encodes CASSPQPGRGANVLTF. The rearrangement joins TRBV7-2 to TRBJ2-6, with D unresolved. The germline gives CDR1 SGHTA, CDR2 FQGNSA. The CDR3 runs to 16 residues. V was shortened by 5 bases and J by 3 bases, with 14 bases between the two germline ends.